These 23 T cell receptor beta chains were sequenced from one sample in a study of blood T cell repertoires in COVID-19. Here immunoSEQ multiplex PCR was the method, and the copy in TCRdb shows in-frame clones only, minus some. The data contain 270,000 or so clones, just under 90% of them seen just once; the ten biggest clones take up over 4%. Specimen: PBMCs or T cells enriched from blood (not recorded which). The receptor set was obtained from a woman in her 30s with acute COVID-19.

The chain uses TRBV9 and TRBJ2-5; possible D gene TRBD2, 6 bases. Germline V gene lookup returns CDR1 SGDLS and CDR2 YYNGEE. Trimming took 0 bases from V and 4 from J, leaving 10 bases between them. This CDR3 comprises 14 residues. This CDR3 reads CASSVVEGRETQYF. The CDR3 DNA reads TGTGCCAGCAGCGTAGTGGAGGGCCGAGAGACCCAGTACTTC.

This rearrangement joins TRBV4-1 to TRBJ1-2; no reliable D call. The CDR3 has 14 residues. V lost 0 bases to trimming and J lost 2 bases, with 7 bases between them. Germline V gives CDR1 MGHRA, CDR2 YSYEKL. This CDR3 is CASSQDHANYGYTF. In DNA, the CDR3 is TGCGCCAGCAGCCAAGATCACGCGAACTATGGCTACACCTTC.

This chain links TRBV28 with TRBJ1-1; D gene unclear. Germline CDR1 MDHEN, CDR2 SYDVKM. V lost 6 bases and J lost 1, with 9 bases in between. The CDR3 consists of 13 residues. This chain's CDR3 is CASRPQRNTEAFF. The DNA of the CDR3 is TGTGCCAGCAGACCACAGAGGAACACTGAAGCTTTCTTT. Full variable domain (remainder filled in from reference TRBV28 and TRBJ1-1): DVKVTQSSRYLVKRTGEKVFLECVQDMDHENMFWYRQDPGLGLRLIYFSYDVKMKEKGDIPEGYSVSREKKERFSLILESASTNQTSMYLCASRPQRNTEAFFGQGTRLTVV.

This chain connects TRBV18 to TRBJ2-7, with D maybe TRBD1 (5 bases). The germline V gene encodes CDR1 KGHSH and CDR2 LQKENI. The CDR3 is made up of 15 amino acids. V lost 3 bases and J 0 bases, leaving 12 bases between the germline ends. The CDR3 is CASSPGAAYSYEQYF. CDR3 DNA: TGTGCCAGCTCACCTGGGGCAGCTTACTCCTACGAGCAGTACTTC.

This clone was seen just once. This chain connects TRBV18 to TRBJ2-2; TRBD2 matches at 10 bases. Germline V gene lookup returns CDR1 KGHSH and CDR2 LQKENI. Unmatched junction bases numbered 15, after V lost 4 bases and J lost 4 bases. The CDR3 spans 19 residues. CDR3: CASSLQGGSSGSLTGELFF. The CDR3, as DNA: TGTGCCAGCTCACTCCAGGGCGGTTCTAGCGGGAGTCTCACCGGGGAGCTGTTTTTT.

This chain links TRBV7-3 with TRBJ2-1; 7 bases align to TRBD2. This CDR3 comprises 13 residues. The V and J ends lost 2 bases and 5 bases, in that order; junction bases with no gene match: 0. The germline gives CDR1 SGHTA, CDR2 FQGTGA. This CDR3 is CASSLAGDNEQFF. In nucleotides, the CDR3 is TGTGCCAGCAGCTTAGCGGGGGACAATGAGCAGTTCTTC.

The chain carries TRBV28 and TRBJ2-7; 7 bases are a match to TRBD1. The CDR3 length is 14 residues. The germline V gene encodes CDR1 MDHEN and CDR2 SYDVKM. V lost 3 bases, J lost 9 bases, and 11 bases stayed unmatched. The CDR3 nucleotides are TGTGCCAGCAGTTTGGGACAGACCCTACGAGCGCAGTACTTC. Its translation is CASSLGQTLRAQYF.

This sequence joins TRBV7-6 and TRBJ2-7; TRBD1 agrees at 10 bases. The CDR3 totals 15 residues. CDR1 and CDR2 (germline): SGHVS, FNYEAQ. The ends lost 1 base at V and 4 bases at J; junction bases unmatched: 4. CDR3 DNA sequence: TGTGCCAGCAGCTTAGATGACAGGGGGCTGTACGAGCAGTACTTC. Protein: CASSLDDRGLYEQYF.

The chain combines TRBV6-2 or TRBV6-3 with TRBJ1-2, with a weak D call TRBD1 (5 bases). CDR1 MNHEY and CDR2 SVGEGT come from the germline V gene. Deletions cut 6 bases from V and 2 bases from J, with 10 bases between. The CDR3 covers 13 residues. The CDR3 sequence is CASSETENYGYTF. The CDR3 region has the DNA TGTGCCAGCAGCGAGACAGAGAACTATGGCTACACCTTC.

The chain carries TRBV7-3 and TRBJ2-2; perhaps TRBD1 as D (5 bases). Germline V gene sequence: CDR1 SGHTA, CDR2 FQGTGA. Trimming took off 6 bases at V and 7 bases at J, with 15 bases between the two ends. The CDR3 extends over 14 amino acids. The chain's CDR3 is CASSEQGEIGELFF. The CDR3 DNA follows: TGTGCCAGCAGTGAGCAGGGTGAAATCGGGGAGCTGTTTTTT.

The genes are TRBV28 and TRBJ2-1, with TRBD2 matching over 8 bases. Germline V gives CDR1 MDHEN, CDR2 SYDVKM. This CDR3 is 16 amino acids long. V was clipped by 5 bases and J by 7 bases; unmatched bases: 13. The chain's CDR3 is CASSLTASGSQNEQFF. The CDR3 nucleotides read TGTGCCAGCAGTCTGACAGCCAGCGGGAGTCAAAATGAGCAGTTCTTC.

The V gene is TRBV18, the J gene TRBJ2-2; a possible D gene is TRBD1 (5 bases). V shed 2 bases and J shed 0 bases, with 10 bases lying between them. This CDR3 contains 16 residues. Per the germline V gene, CDR1 is KGHSH and CDR2 is LQKENI. CDR3 residues: CASSPTTDPNTGELFF. The CDR3 DNA is TGTGCCAGCTCACCAACGACAGATCCGAACACCGGGGAGCTGTTTTTT. Complete variable domain (other parts from reference TRBV18 and TRBJ2-2): NAGVMQNPRHLVRRRGQEARLRCSPMKGHSHVYWYRQLPEEGLKFMVYLQKENIIDESGMPKERFSAEFPKEGPSILRIQQVVRGDSAAYFCASSPTTDPNTGELFFGEGSRLTVL.

The chain combines TRBV27 with TRBJ2-1; 13 nucleotides agree with TRBD2. The trim removed 2 bases at V and 4 bases at J, leaving 11 bases unmatched. The CDR3 has 19 residues. Germline V lookup: CDR1 MNHEY, CDR2 SMNVEV (reference sequence). CDR3 sequence: CASSLLPGTSGTSYNEQFF. For the CDR3, the DNA is TGTGCCAGCAGTTTACTACCCGGGACTAGCGGGACCTCTTACAATGAGCAGTTCTTC.

The chain uses TRBV28 and TRBJ2-7, with a possible D match to TRBD1 (7 bases). The CDR3 contains 14 residues. The germline V gene encodes CDR1 MDHEN and CDR2 SYDVKM. Between the trimmed V and J ends, which lost 4 bases and 3 bases, there was a span of 13 bases. In DNA form, the CDR3 reads TGTGCCAGCAGTTCCGGGGGACAGCTCTACGAGCAGTACTTC. As protein: CASSSGGQLYEQYF. Full variable domain (remainder filled in from reference TRBV28 and TRBJ2-7): DVKVTQSSRYLVKRTGEKVFLECVQDMDHENMFWYRQDPGLGLRLIYFSYDVKMKEKGDIPEGYSVSREKKERFSLILESASTNQTSMYLCASSSGGQLYEQYFGPGTRLTVT.

The V call is TRBV13, the J call TRBJ2-7, with 10 bases aligning to TRBD1. The CDR3 contains 15 residues. Germline V gene data show CDR1 as PRHDT and CDR2 as FYEKMQ (reference sequence). Trimming removed 0 bases from V and 2 bases from J; junction bases left unmatched: 1. The CDR3 sequence: CASSLGGQGTYEQYF. Written as DNA, the CDR3 is TGTGCCAGCAGCTTAGGGGGACAGGGGACCTACGAGCAGTACTTC. Full variable domain (rest looked up from reference TRBV13 and TRBJ2-7): AAGVIQSPRHLIKEKRETATLKCYPIPRHDTVYWYQQGPGQDPQFLISFYEKMQSDKGSIPDRFSAQQFSDYHSELNMSSLELGDSALYFCASSLGGQGTYEQYFGPGTRLTVT.

CDR3 residues: CASSLLPSEGTNQPQHF. CDR3 DNA: TGTGCCAGCAGTTTATTACCATCGGAGGGTACCAATCAGCCCCAGCATTTT. The chain combines TRBV27 with TRBJ1-5; D gene uncertain. V gave up 1 base and J gave up 3 bases, with 16 bases separating them. The germline V gene encodes CDR1 MNHEY and CDR2 SMNVEV (reference sequence). The CDR3 covers 17 residues.

The V gene is TRBV28, the J gene TRBJ1-1; the D gene is possibly TRBD1 (6 bases). From germline, CDR1 is MDHEN and CDR2 SYDVKM. CDR3 length equals 14 residues. The germline V and J ends were trimmed by 2 bases and 3 bases, with 10 bases remaining between them. Here the CDR3 reads CASSLQGSDTEAFF. CDR3 sequence (DNA): TGTGCCAGCAGTTTACAGGGGTCGGACACTGAAGCTTTCTTT.

Turning to this clone: Relative to the germline gene, one junction end is altered; a read error may explain this. This chain joins TRBV18 and TRBJ1-5; 8 positions match TRBD1. Germline assignment: CDR1 KGHSH and CDR2 LQKENI. This CDR3 spans 16 amino acids. Written as DNA, the CDR3 is TGTGCCAGCTCTCCACTAACACAGGGGGGGATTCAGCCCCAGCATTTT. Protein: CASSPLTQGGIQPQHF.

V and J are TRBV30 and TRBJ1-2, with a weak D call TRBD1 (6 bases). The CDR3 contains 11 residues. From germline, CDR1 is GTSNPN and CDR2 SVGIG (reference sequence). Between the trimmed V and J ends, which lost 8 bases and 4 bases, there was a span of 11 bases. The CDR3 reads CAAGEGYGYTF. The DNA for the CDR3 is TGTGCCGCAGGGGAGGGCTATGGCTACACCTTC.

This clone is a singleton in its sample. CDR3 bases: TGTGCTAGTGGTTCCGGCGTGGGGGGGGAGTACGAGCAGTACTTC. This translates into CASGSGVGGEYEQYF. This chain links TRBV12-5 with TRBJ2-7, with 7 bases that match TRBD2. Trimming cost V 4 bases and J 4 bases; bases outside gene matches: 10. Germline V gene sequence: CDR1 LGHNT, CDR2 FRNRAP. This CDR3 is built from 15 residues.

The genes are TRBV28 and TRBJ2-1; D is undetermined. Between the trimmed V and J ends, which lost 4 bases and 3 bases, there was a span of 19 bases. The CDR3 is 17 residues long. The germline CDR1 and CDR2 sequences are MDHEN and SYDVKM. Written as DNA, the CDR3 is TGTGCCAGCAGTTCCCCTCGAGGTCCGTCGAACTACAATGAGCAGTTCTTC. This sequence encodes CASSSPRGPSNYNEQFF.

The chain links TRBV3-1 (or the pseudogene TRBV3-2) to TRBJ2-1, with 9 bases aligning to TRBD2. Germline loops: CDR1 LGHDT, CDR2 YNNKEL (reference sequence). V lost 2 bases and J lost 0; bases outside the gene matches: 5. The CDR3 totals 17 residues. This CDR3 is CASSQLDSGSSYNEQFF. CDR3 sequence (DNA): TGTGCCAGCAGCCAACTCGATAGCGGGAGCTCCTACAATGAGCAGTTCTTC.

The chain employs TRBV28 and TRBJ1-2; 9 positions match TRBD1. Germline CDR1 MDHEN, CDR2 SYDVKM. V was clipped by 5 bases and J by 7 bases; unmatched bases: 5. The CDR3 has 13 residues. The CDR3 DNA sequence: TGTGCCAGCAGTGTACAGGGGGCGCTTGGCTACACCTTC. It codes for CASSVQGALGYTF.